This TCR beta chain was obtained from a study of blood T cell repertoires in COVID-19. About the research overall: Sources were T cells, B-cell-depleted T cells, or PBMCs; the material itself was cDNA or gDNA.

J was trimmed by 0 bases and V by 3 bases; bases with no gene match: 7. This CDR3 has 17 amino acids. Germline V gives CDR1 ENHRY, CDR2 SYGVKD. In the original processing: Quantification of nucleated cells was approximated via reference gene primer amplification. Clones were sequenced by immunoSEQ multiplex PCR, and TCRdb holds only the in-frame ones, with some missing. V and J calls and clone size come straight from that table; D and trimming were deduced from the DNA. The sample includes approximately 50,000 clones, roughly four fifths of them seen just once. This TCR was sampled from a woman aged 80 or older with COVID-19, enrolled during active disease. The chain uses TRBV10-3 and TRBJ2-1, with 8 bases that match TRBD1. Sequenced material: peripheral blood. CDR3 bases: TGTGCCATCAGTGACAGGGGGCTTCTACACTCCTACAATGAGCAGTTCTTC. Its translation: CAISDRGLLHSYNEQFF.